The sequence of this T cell receptor beta chain was determined in a study of beta chain features in type 1 diabetes. As for this clone: The antigen remains unidentified.

Reverse transcription of all isolated RNA meant that expressed TCRB transcripts were sequenced. An average of roughly 4 million reads was obtained for naive, central memory and regulatory T cell samples. Produced via immunoSEQ multiplex PCR; TCRdb's table is partial and in-frame only. The table has approximately 120,000 clones, roughly 17% seen once. Study results and limitations: The study found that naive, central memory and Treg TCRB repertoires appeared more similar in patients than in healthy donors. There were fewer insertions and more deletions at the VDJ junctions of type 1 diabetes patients. Moderate yet significant TCRB CDR3 shortening was seen in Type 1 diabetes patients in all four CD4+ subsets.

The CDR3 runs 18 residues. Looked up from germline, CDR1 is GTSNPN and CDR2 is SVGIG (reference sequence). J lost 5 bases, V lost 6 bases, and 18 bases had no gene match. Naive, central memory, regulatory and stem cell-like memory cells within the CD4+ compartment were sorted using CD45RO/CCR7/CD25/CD127/CD95/CD27. The chain combines TRBV30 with TRBJ2-5, with 13 positions matching TRBD2. The clonotype originates from a man aged 18 to 30 with type 1 diabetes. Material for sequencing was central memory CD4+ T cells from blood. The CDR3, as DNA: TGTGCCTGCTCCCGGGACAAACGGACTAGCGGGGGCGGGGAGACCCAGTACTTC. Translated: CACSRDKRTSGGGETQYF.